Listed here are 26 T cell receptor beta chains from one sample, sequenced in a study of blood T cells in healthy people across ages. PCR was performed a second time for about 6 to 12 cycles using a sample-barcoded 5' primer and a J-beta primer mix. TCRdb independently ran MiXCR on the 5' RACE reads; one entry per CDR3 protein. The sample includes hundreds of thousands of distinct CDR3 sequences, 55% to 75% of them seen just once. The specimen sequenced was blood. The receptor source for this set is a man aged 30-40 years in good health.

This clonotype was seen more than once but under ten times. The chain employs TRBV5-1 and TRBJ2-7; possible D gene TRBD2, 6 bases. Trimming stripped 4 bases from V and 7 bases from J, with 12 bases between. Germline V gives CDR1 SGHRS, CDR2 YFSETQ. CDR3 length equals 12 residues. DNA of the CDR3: TGCGCCAGCAGCCGGGACCGGGAGGAGCAGTACTTC. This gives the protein CASSRDREEQYF.

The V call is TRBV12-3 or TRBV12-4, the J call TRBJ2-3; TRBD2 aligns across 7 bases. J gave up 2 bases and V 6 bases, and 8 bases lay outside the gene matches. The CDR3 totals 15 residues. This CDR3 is CASSTTSGATDTQYF. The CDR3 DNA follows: TGTGCCAGCAGCACAACCAGCGGGGCCACAGATACGCAGTATTTT.

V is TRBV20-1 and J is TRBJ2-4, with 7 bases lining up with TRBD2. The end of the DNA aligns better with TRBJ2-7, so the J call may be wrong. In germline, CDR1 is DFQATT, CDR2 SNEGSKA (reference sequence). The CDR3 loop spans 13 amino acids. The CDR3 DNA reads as TGCAGTGCTAGGAAGAGCGGGAACTACGAGCAGTACTTC. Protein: CSARKSGNYEQYF.

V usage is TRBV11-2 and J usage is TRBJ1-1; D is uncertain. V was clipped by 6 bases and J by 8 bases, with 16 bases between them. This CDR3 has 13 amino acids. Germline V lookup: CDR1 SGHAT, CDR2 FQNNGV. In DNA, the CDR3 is TGTGCCAGCAGACCTTACTCCCAATCCGAAGCTTTCTTT. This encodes CASRPYSQSEAFF. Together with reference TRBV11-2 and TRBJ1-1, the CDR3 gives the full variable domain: EAGVAQSPRYKIIEKRQSVAFWCNPISGHATLYWYQQILGQGPKLLIQFQNNGVVDDSQLPKDRFSAERLKGVDSTLKIQPAKLEDSAVYLCASRPYSQSEAFFGQGTRLTVV.

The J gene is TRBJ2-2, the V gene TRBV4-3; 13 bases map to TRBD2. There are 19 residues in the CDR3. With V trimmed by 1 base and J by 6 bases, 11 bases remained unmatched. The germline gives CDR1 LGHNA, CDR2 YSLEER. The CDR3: CASSQGLRTSGSEAGELFF. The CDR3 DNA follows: TGCGCCAGCAGCCAAGGATTAAGGACTAGCGGGAGTGAGGCCGGGGAGCTGTTTTTT.

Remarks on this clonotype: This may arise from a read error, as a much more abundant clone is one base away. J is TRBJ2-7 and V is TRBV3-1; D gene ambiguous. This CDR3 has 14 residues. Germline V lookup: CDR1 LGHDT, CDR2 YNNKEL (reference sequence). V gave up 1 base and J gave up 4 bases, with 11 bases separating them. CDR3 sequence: CASSQAGNGYEQYF. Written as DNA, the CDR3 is TGTGCCAGCAGCCAAGCTGGTAACGGGTACGAGCAGTACTTC.

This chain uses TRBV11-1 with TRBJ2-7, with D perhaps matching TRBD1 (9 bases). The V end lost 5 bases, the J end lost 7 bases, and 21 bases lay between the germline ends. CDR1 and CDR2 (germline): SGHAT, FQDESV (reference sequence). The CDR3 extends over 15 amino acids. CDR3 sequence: CASSAGGQGHAEQYF. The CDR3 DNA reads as TGTGCCAGCAGCGCGGGGGGACAGGGACACGCTGAGCAGTACTTC.

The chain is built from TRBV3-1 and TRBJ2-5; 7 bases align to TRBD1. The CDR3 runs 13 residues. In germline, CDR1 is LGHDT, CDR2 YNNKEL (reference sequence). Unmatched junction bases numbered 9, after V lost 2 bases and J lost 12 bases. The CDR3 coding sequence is TGTGCCAGCAGCCAATCGCGAGGGACAGTGGAGTACTTC. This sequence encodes CASSQSRGTVEYF.

CDR3 nucleotides: TGTGCCAGCAGCTCCTACCCCACTAGCGGGACTCGTTCTGGCTCCTACAATGAGCAGTTCTTC. Amino acid sequence: CASSSYPTSGTRSGSYNEQFF. J is TRBJ2-1 and V is TRBV7-3; 10 bases line up with TRBD2. The J segment lost 0 bases and the V segment lost 4 bases, leaving 18 bases of the junction unmatched. Looked up from germline, CDR1 is SGHTA and CDR2 is FQGTGA. CDR3 length: 21 residues.

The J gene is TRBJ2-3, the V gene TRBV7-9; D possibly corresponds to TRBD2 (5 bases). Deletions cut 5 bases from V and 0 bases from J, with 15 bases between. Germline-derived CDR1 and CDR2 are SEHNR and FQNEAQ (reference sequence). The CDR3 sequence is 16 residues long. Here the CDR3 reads CASSADPKRSTDTQYF. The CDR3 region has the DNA TGTGCCAGCAGCGCCGACCCTAAGCGGAGCACAGATACGCAGTATTTT.

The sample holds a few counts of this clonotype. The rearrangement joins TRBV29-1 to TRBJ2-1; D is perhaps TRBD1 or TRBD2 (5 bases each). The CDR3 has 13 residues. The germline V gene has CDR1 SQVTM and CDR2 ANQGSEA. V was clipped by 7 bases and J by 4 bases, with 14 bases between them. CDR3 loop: CSAGLLEYNEQFF. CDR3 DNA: TGCAGCGCGGGGCTCCTCGAATACAATGAGCAGTTCTTC.

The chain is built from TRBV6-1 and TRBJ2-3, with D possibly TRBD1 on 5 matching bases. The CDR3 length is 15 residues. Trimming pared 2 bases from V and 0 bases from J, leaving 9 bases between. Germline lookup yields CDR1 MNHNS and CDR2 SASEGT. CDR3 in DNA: TGTGCCAGCAGTGAATCGACAGCGAGCACAGATACGCAGTATTTT. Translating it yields CASSESTASTDTQYF.

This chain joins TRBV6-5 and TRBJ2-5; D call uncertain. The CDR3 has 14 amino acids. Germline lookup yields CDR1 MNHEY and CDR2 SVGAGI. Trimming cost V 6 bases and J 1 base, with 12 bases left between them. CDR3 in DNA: TGTGCCAGCAGACCCCCCGGCGGCCAAGAGACCCAGTACTTC. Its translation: CASRPPGGQETQYF.

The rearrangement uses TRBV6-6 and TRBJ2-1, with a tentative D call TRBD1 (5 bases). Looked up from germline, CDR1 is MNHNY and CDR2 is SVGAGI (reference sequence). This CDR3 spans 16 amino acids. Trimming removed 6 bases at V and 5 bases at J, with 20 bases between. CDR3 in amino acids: CASRPPSRGGNNEQFF. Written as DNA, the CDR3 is TGTGCCAGCAGGCCCCCTTCAAGGGGTGGAAACAATGAGCAGTTCTTC.

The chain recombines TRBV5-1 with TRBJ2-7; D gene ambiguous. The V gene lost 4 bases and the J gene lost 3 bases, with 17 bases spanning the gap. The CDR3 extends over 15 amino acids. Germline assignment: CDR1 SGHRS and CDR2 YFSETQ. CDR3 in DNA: TGCGCCAGCAGCCCAGGTGCCGGACCATACTACGAGCAGTACTTC. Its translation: CASSPGAGPYYEQYF.

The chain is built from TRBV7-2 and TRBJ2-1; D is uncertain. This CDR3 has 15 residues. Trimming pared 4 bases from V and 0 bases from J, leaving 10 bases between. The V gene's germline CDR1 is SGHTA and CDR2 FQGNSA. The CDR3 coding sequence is TGTGCCAGCAGCTCAAGGACGCGCTCCTACAATGAGCAGTTCTTC. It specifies CASSSRTRSYNEQFF.

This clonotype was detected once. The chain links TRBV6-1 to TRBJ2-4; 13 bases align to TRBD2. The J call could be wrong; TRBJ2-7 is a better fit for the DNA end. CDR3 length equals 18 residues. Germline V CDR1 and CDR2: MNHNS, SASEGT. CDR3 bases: TGTGCCAGCAGTGCTTCTCCGGGACTAGCGGGGAAGGTCTACGAGCAGTACTTC. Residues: CASSASPGLAGKVYEQYF.

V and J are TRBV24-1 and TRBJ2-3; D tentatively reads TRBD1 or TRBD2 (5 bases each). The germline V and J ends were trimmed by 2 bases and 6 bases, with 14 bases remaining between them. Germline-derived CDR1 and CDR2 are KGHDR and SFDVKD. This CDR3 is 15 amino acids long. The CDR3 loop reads CATSDSKGPSDTQYF. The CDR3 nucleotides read TGTGCCACCAGTGATTCTAAGGGGCCTAGCGATACGCAGTATTTT.

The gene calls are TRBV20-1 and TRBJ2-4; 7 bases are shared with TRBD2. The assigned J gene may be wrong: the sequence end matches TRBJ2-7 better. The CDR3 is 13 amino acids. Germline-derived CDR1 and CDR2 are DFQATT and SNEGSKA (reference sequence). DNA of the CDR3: TGCAGTGGTCACGGTGGGAGGGCCGACGAGCAGTACTTC. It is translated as CSGHGGRADEQYF.

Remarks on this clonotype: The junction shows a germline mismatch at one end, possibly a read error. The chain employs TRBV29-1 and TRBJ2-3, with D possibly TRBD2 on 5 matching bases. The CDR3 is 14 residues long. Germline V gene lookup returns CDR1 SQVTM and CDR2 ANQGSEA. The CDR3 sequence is CSVLRGLEADTRYF. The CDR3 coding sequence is TGCAGCGTTTTACGGGGTTTGGAAGCAGATACGCGGTATTTT.

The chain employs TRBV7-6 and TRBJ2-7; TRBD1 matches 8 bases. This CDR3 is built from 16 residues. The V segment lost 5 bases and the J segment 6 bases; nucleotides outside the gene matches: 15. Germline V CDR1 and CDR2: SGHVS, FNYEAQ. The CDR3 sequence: CASSLSGQGSSGEQYF. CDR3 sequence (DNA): TGTGCCAGCAGCCTAAGCGGACAGGGTAGCAGTGGCGAGCAGTACTTC. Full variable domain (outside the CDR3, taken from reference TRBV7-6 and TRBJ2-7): GAGVSQSPRYKVTKRGQDVALRCDPISGHVSLYWYRQALGQGPEFLTYFNYEAQQDKSGLPNDRFSAERPEGSISTLTIQRTEQRDSAMYRCASSLSGQGSSGEQYFGPGTRLTVT.

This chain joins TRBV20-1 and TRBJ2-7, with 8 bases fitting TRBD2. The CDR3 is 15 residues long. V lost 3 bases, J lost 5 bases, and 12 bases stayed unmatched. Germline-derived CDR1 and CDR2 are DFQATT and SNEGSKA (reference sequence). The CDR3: CSARPVASGYNEQYF. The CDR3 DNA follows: TGCAGTGCTAGGCCCGTTGCTAGCGGGTATAACGAGCAGTACTTC.

CDR3 in DNA: TGTGCCAGCAGTCACAGGTGTGAGCAGTTCTTC. The encoded protein is CASSHRCEQFF. The chain combines TRBV6-6 with TRBJ2-1, with a possible D match to TRBD1 (5 bases). Trimming shortened V by 5 bases and J by 9 bases, and 8 bases separated the two germline ends. From germline, CDR1 is MNHNY and CDR2 SVGAGI (reference sequence). The CDR3 runs 11 residues.

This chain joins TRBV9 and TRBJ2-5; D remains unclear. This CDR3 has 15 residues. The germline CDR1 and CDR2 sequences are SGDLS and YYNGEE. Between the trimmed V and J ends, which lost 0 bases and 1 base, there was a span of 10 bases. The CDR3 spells CASSVESRSQETQYF. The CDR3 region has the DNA TGTGCCAGCAGCGTAGAATCGAGAAGCCAAGAGACCCAGTACTTC.

The CDR3 is CASSQWFGSGQPQHF. The CDR3 nucleotides are TGTGCCAGCAGCCAATGGTTCGGGAGCGGACAGCCCCAGCATTTT. The chain carries TRBV3-1 and TRBJ1-5; D gene unclear. The CDR3 consists of 15 residues. Per germline, CDR1 LGHDT and CDR2 YNNKEL (reference sequence). V lost 2 bases, J lost 7 bases, and 15 bases lay in between.

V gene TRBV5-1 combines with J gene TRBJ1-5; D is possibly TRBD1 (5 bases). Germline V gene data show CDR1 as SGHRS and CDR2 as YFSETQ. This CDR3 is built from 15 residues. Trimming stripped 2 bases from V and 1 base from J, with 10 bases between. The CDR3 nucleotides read TGCGCCAGCAGCTTCGGCGGGGGAAGCAATCAGCCCCAGCATTTT. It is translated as CASSFGGGSNQPQHF.